The source of this T cell receptor beta chain is a study of Graves' ophthalmopathy and Graves' hyperthyroidism. Study-wide results and limits: The majority of expanded thyroid clonotypes above 0.001 frequency also occurred in blood. Distinction of ophthalmopathy from stable hyperthyroidism by a 13-signature model reached approximately 88% sensitivity and 75% to 84% specificity.

Germline V CDR1 and CDR2: SGHRS, YFSETQ. The trim removed 4 bases at V and 1 base at J, leaving 10 bases unmatched. This CDR3 contains 16 residues. This clonotype occurred many times. Its antigen is currently unknown. Ages of hyperthyroidism patients ran from 18 to 65, and their diagnoses were new, under 2 months' duration. Patients were left out if they had other autoimmune diseases, uncontrolled infections, pregnancy or lactation. As the template, RNA transcripts were used to amplify TCR beta CDR3 regions. Second-round multiplex PCR followed a first-round RT-PCR using HTBI primers. TCRdb processed the multiplex PCR reads anew with MiXCR; each CDR3 protein has one entry. There are about 380,000 distinct CDR3 sequences in the sample; 15% occur only once, and around 7% lies in the top ten.

The gene calls are TRBV5-1 and TRBJ2-5, with TRBD1 matching 7 bases. The sample consisted of peripheral blood. This clonotype was obtained from a woman between 18 and 30 years old with stable Graves' hyperthyroidism. The CDR3 loop is CASSPRDSSFQETQYF. CDR3 sequence (DNA): TGCGCCAGCAGCCCTCGGGACAGCTCCTTCCAAGAGACCCAGTACTTC.